This passage covers 2 T cell receptor beta chains from one sample sequenced in a study of T cell responses to AZD1222 COVID-19 vaccine. Clones were sequenced by immunoSEQ multiplex PCR, and TCRdb holds only the in-frame ones, with some missing. Seen here are 70,000 to 90,000 clones, 90% observed once, and the top ten hold 3%. Sequencing was performed on peripheral blood, taken on day 0 of AZD1222 vaccination. Receptors were obtained from an adult in good health.

The rearrangement joins TRBV27 to TRBJ2-7, with 9 bases matching TRBD2. The CDR3 is 16 amino acids. CDR1 and CDR2 (germline): MNHEY, SMNVEV (reference sequence). After removal of 0 bases from V and 3 bases from J, the junction contained 6 bases not matched to a gene. CDR3 sequence reads: CASSLSRRLADYEQYF. Written as DNA, the CDR3 is TGTGCCAGCAGTTTATCCCGCCGACTAGCGGACTACGAGCAGTACTTC.

The rearrangement links TRBV7-9 to TRBJ2-1, with 8 positions matching TRBD2. Trimming cost V 5 bases and J 7 bases; bases outside gene matches: 16. Germline CDR1 is SEHNR and CDR2 is FQNEAQ (reference sequence). The CDR3 has 17 residues. This CDR3 is CASSQIRREGQSNEQFF. The CDR3 bases are TGTGCCAGCAGCCAAATACGACGGGAGGGACAAAGTAATGAGCAGTTCTTC.